This T cell receptor (beta chain) was found in a study of radiotherapy plus CTLA-4 blockade in lung cancer. On this clone: Its antigen is undetermined.

Study-wide points: Strongest reported response predictors: early blood clone changes and post-radiation interferon-beta.

The germline V gene has CDR1 SGHDN and CDR2 FVKESK. J was trimmed by 4 bases and V by 4 bases; bases with no gene match: 3. This CDR3 has 13 residues. Libraries were prepared by immunoSEQ multiplex PCR; TCRdb keeps only in-frame clonotypes and omits some of them. The repertoire consists of 90,000 to 100,000 clones, with 60% to 75% occurring once and the leading ten covering about 3%. This rearrangement joins TRBV14 to TRBJ1-2; 7 bases match TRBD1. The sequence was obtained from a human donor with non-small cell lung cancer who had a partial response to radiotherapy plus ipilimumab. Some clones in this sample may be carry-over from other donors' samples. The sequencing used peripheral blood, collected from a patient treated with radiotherapy plus ipilimumab. The CDR3 region is CASSPGQFYGYTF. The CDR3 coding sequence is TGTGCCAGCAGCCCGGGACAGTTCTATGGCTACACCTTC. Drawing the rest from reference TRBV14 and TRBJ1-2, the complete variable domain is EAGVTQFPSHSVIEKGQTVTLRCDPISGHDNLYWYRRVMGKEIKFLLHFVKESKQDESGMPNNRFLAERTGGTYSTLKVQPAELEDSGVYFCASSPGQFYGYTFGSGTRLTVV.